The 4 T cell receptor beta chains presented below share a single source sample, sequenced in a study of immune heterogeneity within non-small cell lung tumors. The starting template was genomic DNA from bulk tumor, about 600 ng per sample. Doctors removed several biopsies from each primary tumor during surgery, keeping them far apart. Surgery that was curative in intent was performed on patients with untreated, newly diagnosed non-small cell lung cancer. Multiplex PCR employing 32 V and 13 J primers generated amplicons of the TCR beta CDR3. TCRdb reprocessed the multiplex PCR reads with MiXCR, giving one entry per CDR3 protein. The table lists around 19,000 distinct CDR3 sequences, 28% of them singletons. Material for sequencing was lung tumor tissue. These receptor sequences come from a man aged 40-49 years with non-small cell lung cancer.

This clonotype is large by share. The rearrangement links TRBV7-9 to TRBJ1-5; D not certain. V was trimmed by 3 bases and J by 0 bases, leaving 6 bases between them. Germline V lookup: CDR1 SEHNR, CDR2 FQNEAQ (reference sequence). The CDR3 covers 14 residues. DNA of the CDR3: TGTGCCAGCAGCTTCTCGCCTAGCAATCAGCCCCAGCATTTT. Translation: CASSFSPSNQPQHF. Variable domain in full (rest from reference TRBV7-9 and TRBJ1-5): DTGVSQNPRHKITKRGQNVTFRCDPISEHNRLYWYRQTLGQGPEFLTYFQNEAQLEKSRLLSDRFSAERPKGSFSTLEIQRTEQGDSAMYLCASSFSPSNQPQHFGDGTRLSIL.

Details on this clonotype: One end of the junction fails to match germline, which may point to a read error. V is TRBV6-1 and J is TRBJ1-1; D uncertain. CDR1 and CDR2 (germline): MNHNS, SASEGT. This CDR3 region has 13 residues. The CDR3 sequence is CASSSGLKTEAFF. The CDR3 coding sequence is TGTGCCAGCAGTTCTGGACTGAAGACTGAAGCTTTCTTT.

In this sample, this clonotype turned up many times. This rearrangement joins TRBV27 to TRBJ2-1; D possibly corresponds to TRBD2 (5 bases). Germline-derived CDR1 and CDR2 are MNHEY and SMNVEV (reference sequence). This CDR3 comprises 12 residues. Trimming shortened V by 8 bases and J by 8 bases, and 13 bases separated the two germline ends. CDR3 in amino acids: CASGLSWDEQFF. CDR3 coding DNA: TGTGCCAGCGGACTGTCCTGGGATGAGCAGTTCTTC.

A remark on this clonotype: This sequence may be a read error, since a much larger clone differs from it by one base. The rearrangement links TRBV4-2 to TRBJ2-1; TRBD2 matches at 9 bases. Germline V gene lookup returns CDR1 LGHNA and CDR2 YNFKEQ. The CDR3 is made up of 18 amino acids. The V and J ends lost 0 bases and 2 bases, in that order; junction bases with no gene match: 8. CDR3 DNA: TGTGCCAGCAGCCAAGAAAGGGTGACTAGCGGAACCTACAATGAGCAGTTCTTC. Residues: CASSQERVTSGTYNEQFF.